The sequence of this TCR beta chain was determined in a study of CD4+ T cells in melanoma. Study observations and caveats: A reported correlation linked neoantigen-specific CD4+ T cells to CD8+, macrophage and B cell function. Neoantigen-specific CD4+ T cells in melanoma reportedly had diverse differentiation states.

Sequencing was performed with immunoSEQ multiplex PCR; in TCRdb, only in-frame clones are kept and a portion is missing. This table has 3,700 or so clones, around 60% appearing once. CDR1 is SGHTA, CDR2 FQGNSA, per germline. The CDR3 is 18 amino acids. The J segment lost 1 base and the V segment lost 1 base, leaving 9 bases of the junction unmatched. Worth noting for this clone: What it recognizes is unknown.

Input material: cells from a culture (not recorded whether cultured in vitro). This clonotype was sampled from a human donor with melanoma. The chain uses TRBV7-2 and TRBJ2-1, with 8 bases matching TRBD1. CDR3 residues: CASSLDIVGQESYNEQFF. The CDR3 region has the DNA TGTGCCAGCAGCTTAGATATTGTGGGACAGGAGTCCTACAATGAGCAGTTCTTC.